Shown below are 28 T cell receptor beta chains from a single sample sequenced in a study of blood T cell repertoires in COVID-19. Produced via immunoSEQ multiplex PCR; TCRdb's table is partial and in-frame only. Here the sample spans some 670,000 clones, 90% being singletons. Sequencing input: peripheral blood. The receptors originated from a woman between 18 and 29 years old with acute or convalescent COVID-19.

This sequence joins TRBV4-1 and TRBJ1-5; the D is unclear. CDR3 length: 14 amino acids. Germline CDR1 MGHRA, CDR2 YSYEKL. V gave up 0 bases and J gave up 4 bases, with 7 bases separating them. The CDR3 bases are TGCGCCAGCAGCCAAGATATCCGGAATCAGCCCCAGCATTTT. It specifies CASSQDIRNQPQHF.

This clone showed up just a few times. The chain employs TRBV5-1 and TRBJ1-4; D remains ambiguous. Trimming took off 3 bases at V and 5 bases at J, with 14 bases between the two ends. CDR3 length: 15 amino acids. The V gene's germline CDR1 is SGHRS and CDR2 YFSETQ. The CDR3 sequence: CASSSSAAENEKLFF. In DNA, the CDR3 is TGCGCCAGCAGCTCCTCGGCGGCAGAGAATGAAAAACTGTTTTTT.

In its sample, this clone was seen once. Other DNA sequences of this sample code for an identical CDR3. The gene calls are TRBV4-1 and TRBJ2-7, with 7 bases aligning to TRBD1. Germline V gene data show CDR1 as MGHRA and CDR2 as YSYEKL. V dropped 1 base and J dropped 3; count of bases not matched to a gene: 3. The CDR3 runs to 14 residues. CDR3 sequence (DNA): TGCGCCAGCAGCCAAGGAGGGGGCGGCTACGAGCAGTACTTC. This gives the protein CASSQGGGGYEQYF.

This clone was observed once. Here the CDR3 DNA reads TGTGCCAGCAGTTATGGGCAGGGACAATCACCCCTCCACTTT. This codes for CASSYGQGQSPLHF. The chain carries TRBV6-5 and TRBJ1-6, with D possibly being TRBD1 (6 bases). With 3 bases removed from V and 10 bases from J, the gap between germline ends came to 13 bases. The CDR3 is made up of 14 amino acids. Germline V lookup: CDR1 MNHEY, CDR2 SVGAGI.

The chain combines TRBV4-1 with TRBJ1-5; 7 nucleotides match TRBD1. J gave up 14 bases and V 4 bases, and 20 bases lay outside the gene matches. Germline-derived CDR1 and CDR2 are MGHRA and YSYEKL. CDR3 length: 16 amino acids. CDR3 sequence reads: CASSPRTDRPPSYKHF. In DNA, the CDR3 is TGCGCCAGCAGCCCAAGAACGGACAGGCCCCCCAGCTATAAGCATTTT.

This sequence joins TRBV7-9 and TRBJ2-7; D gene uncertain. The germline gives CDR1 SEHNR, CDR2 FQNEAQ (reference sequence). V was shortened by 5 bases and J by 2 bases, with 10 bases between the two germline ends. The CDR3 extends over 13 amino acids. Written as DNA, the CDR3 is TGTGCCAGCAGCGATCGGGTCGCCTACGAGCAGTACTTC. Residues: CASSDRVAYEQYF.

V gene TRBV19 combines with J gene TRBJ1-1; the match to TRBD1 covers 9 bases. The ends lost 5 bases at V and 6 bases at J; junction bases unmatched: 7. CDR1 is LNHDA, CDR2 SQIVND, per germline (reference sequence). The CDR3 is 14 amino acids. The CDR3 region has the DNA TGTGCCAGTAGTGAGACAGGGGGGTGGTCTGAAGCTTTCTTT. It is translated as CASSETGGWSEAFF.

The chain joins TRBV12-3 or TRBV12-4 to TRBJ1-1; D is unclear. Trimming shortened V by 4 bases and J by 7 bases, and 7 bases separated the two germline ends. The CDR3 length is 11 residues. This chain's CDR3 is CASSYHGEAFF. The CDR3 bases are TGTGCCAGCAGTTACCACGGTGAAGCTTTCTTT.

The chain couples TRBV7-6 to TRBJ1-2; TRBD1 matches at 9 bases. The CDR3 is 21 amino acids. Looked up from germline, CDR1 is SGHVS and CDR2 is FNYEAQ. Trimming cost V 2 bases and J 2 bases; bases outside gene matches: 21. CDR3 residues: CASSLSGQGMNYDTLNYGYTF. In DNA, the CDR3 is TGTGCCAGCAGCTTATCGGGACAGGGCATGAACTACGATACACTAAACTATGGCTACACCTTC.

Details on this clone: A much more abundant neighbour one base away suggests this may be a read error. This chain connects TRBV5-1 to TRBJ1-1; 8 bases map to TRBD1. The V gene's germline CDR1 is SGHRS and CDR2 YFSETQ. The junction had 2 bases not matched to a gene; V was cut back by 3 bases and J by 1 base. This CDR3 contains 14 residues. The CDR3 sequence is CASSSGQANTEAFF. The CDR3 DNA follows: TGCGCCAGCAGCTCGGGACAGGCGAACACTGAAGCTTTCTTT.

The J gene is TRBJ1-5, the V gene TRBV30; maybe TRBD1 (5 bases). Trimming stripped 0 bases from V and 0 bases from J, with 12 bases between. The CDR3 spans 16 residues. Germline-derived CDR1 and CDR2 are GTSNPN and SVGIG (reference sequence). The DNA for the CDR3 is TGTGCCTGGAGTGTTTTTAGGACAAATAGCAATCAGCCCCAGCATTTT. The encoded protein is CAWSVFRTNSNQPQHF.

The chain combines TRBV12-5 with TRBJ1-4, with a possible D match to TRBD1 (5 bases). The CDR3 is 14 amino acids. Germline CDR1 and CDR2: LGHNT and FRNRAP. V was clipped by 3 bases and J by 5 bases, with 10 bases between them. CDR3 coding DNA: TGTGCTAGTGGTTTAGGACACAGGAATGAAAAACTGTTTTTT. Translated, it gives CASGLGHRNEKLFF. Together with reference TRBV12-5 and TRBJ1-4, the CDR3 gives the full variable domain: DARVTQTPRHKVTEMGQEVTMRCQPILGHNTVFWYRQTMMQGLELLAYFRNRAPLDDSGMPKDRFSAEMPDATLATLKIQPSEPRDSAVYFCASGLGHRNEKLFFGSGTQLSVL.

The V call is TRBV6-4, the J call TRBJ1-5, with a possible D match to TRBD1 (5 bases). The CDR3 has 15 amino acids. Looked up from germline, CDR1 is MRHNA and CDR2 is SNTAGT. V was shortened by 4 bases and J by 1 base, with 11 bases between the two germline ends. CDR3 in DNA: TGTGCCAGCAGTGCAAGGCCAGGGAGCAATCAGCCCCAGCATTTT. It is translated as CASSARPGSNQPQHF.

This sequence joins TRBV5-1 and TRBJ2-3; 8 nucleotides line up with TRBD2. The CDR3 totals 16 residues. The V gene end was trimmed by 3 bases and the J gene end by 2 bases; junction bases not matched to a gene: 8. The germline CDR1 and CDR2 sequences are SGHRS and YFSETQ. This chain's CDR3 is CASSSGERGLTDTQYF. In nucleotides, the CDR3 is TGCGCCAGCAGCTCCGGAGAGCGGGGGCTCACAGATACGCAGTATTTT.

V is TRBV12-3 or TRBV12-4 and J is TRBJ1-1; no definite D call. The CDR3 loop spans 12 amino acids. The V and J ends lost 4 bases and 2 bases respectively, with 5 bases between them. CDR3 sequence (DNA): TGTGCCAGCAGTTATAGTAACACTGAAGCTTTCTTT. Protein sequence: CASSYSNTEAFF.

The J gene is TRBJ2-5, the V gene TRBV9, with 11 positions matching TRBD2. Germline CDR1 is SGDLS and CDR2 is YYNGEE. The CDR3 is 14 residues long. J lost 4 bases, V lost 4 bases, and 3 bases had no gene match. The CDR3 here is CASSSGLAVETQYF. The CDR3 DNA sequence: TGTGCCAGCAGCTCGGGACTAGCGGTAGAGACCCAGTACTTC.

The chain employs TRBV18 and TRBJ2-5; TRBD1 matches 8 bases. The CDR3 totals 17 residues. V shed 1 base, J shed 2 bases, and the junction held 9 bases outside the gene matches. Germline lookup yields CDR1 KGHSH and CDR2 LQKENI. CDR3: CASSPLTSQGAQETQYF. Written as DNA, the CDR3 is TGTGCCAGCTCACCACTCACGTCGCAGGGGGCACAAGAGACCCAGTACTTC. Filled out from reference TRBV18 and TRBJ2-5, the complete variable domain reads NAGVMQNPRHLVRRRGQEARLRCSPMKGHSHVYWYRQLPEEGLKFMVYLQKENIIDESGMPKERFSAEFPKEGPSILRIQQVVRGDSAAYFCASSPLTSQGAQETQYFGPGTRLLVL.

As DNA, the CDR3 is TGTGCCCAGAATTATAACTATGGCTACACCTTC. Translating it yields CAQNYNYGYTF. J is TRBJ1-2 and V is TRBV30; no firm D call. The CDR3 is 11 amino acids. V was cut by 8 bases and J by 1 base, with 8 bases left in between. Germline-derived CDR1 and CDR2 are GTSNPN and SVGIG (reference sequence).

The CDR3 DNA follows: TGTGCCAGCACCGACGGGTCATTGGATGGCTACACCTTC. Translating gives CASTDGSLDGYTF. V usage is TRBV6-6 and J usage is TRBJ1-2; D not resolved. This CDR3 spans 13 amino acids. Germline loops: CDR1 MNHNY, CDR2 SVGAGI (reference sequence). V gave up 7 bases and J gave up 6 bases, with 15 bases separating them.

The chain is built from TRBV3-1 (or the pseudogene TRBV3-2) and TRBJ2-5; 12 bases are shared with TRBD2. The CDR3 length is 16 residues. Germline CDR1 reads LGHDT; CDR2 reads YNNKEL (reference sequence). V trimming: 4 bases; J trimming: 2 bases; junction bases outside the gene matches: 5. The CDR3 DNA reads TGTGCCAGCAGCCGCAATGGACTAGCGGGGCAAGAGACCCAGTACTTC. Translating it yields CASSRNGLAGQETQYF.

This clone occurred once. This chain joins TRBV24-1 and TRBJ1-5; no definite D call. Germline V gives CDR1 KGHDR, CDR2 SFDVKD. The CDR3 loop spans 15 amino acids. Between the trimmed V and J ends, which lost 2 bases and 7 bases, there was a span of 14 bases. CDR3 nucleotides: TGTGCCACCAGTGATTCGATGAGCGGAGACCAGCCCCAGCATTTT. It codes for CATSDSMSGDQPQHF.

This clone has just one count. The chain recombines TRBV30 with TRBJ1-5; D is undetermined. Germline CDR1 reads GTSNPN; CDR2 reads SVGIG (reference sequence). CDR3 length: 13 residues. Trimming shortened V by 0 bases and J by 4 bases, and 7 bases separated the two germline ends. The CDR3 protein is CAWSVRSNQPQHF. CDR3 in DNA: TGTGCCTGGAGTGTACGGAGTAATCAGCCCCAGCATTTT.

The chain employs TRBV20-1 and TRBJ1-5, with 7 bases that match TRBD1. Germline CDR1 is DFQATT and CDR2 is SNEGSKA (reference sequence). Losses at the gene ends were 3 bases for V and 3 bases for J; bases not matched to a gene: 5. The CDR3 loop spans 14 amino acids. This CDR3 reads CSASGDRVNQPQHF. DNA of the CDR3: TGCAGTGCTAGTGGTGACAGGGTCAATCAGCCCCAGCATTTT.

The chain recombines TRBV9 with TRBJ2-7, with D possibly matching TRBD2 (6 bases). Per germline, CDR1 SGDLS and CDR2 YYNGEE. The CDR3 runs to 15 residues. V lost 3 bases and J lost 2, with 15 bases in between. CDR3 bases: TGTGCCAGCAGCGCTGGAGGGACCAAGACCTACGAGCAGTACTTC. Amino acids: CASSAGGTKTYEQYF.

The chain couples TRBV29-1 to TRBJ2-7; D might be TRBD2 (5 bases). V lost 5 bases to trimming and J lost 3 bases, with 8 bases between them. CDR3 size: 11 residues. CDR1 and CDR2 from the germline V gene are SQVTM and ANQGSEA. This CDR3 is CSVTRDYEQYF. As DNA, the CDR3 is TGCAGCGTTACGAGGGACTACGAGCAGTACTTC.

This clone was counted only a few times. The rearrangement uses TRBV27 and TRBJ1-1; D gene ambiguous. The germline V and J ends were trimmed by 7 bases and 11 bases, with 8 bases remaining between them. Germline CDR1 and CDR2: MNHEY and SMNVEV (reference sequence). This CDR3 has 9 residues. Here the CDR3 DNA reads TGTGCCAGCAATATGAGTGCTTTCTTT. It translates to CASNMSAFF.

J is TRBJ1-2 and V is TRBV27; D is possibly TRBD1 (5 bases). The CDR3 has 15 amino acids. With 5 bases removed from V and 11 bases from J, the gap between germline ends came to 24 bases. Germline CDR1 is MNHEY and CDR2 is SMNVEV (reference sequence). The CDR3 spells CASSTSRTSIFGYTF. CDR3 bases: TGTGCCAGCAGTACGTCCCGGACATCCATCTTCGGGTACACCTTC.

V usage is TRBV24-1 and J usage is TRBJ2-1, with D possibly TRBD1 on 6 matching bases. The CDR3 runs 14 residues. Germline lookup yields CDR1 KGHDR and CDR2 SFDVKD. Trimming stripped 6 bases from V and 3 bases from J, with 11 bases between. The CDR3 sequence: CATSNPDSYNEQFF. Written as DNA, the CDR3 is TGTGCCACCAGTAACCCGGACAGCTACAATGAGCAGTTCTTC.